Below, 14 T cell receptor beta chains from the same sample are listed, as sequenced in a study of T cell responses to AZD1222 COVID-19 vaccine. Sequenced by immunoSEQ multiplex PCR; TCRdb stores in-frame clones only, minus some. This repertoire shows 150,000 or so clones, roughly 91% found once; its top ten account for over 7.5%. Sequences were derived from peripheral blood, sampled on day 0 of AZD1222 vaccination. The receptors originated from an adult in good health.

The rearrangement uses TRBV18 and TRBJ2-7; 9 bases map to TRBD2. CDR1 and CDR2 from the germline V gene are KGHSH and LQKENI. Unmatched junction bases numbered 10, after V lost 3 bases and J lost 7 bases. This CDR3 is 15 amino acids long. This CDR3 is CASSPISGGRREQYF. The CDR3 nucleotides are TGTGCCAGCTCACCCATCAGCGGGGGGAGGAGGGAGCAGTACTTC.

The CDR3 DNA sequence: TGTGCCAGCGCACAGTGGCGGGGGAACACCGGGGAGCTGTTTTTT. Its protein is CASAQWRGNTGELFF. The chain employs TRBV11-3 and TRBJ2-2; the D gene is possibly TRBD2 (6 bases). The CDR3 consists of 15 residues. Germline V lookup: CDR1 SGHNT, CDR2 YENEEA. The V end lost 8 bases, the J end lost 1 base, and 14 bases lay between the germline ends. Using reference TRBV11-3 and TRBJ2-2 for the parts outside the CDR3, the full variable domain is EAGVVQSPRYKIIEKKQPVAFWCNPISGHNTLYWYLQNLGQGPELLIRYENEEAVDDSQLPKDRFSAERLKGVDSTLKIQPAELGDSAVYLCASAQWRGNTGELFFGEGSRLTVL.

This rearrangement joins TRBV4-2 to TRBJ2-2; possibly TRBD1 for D (5 bases). CDR1 LGHNA and CDR2 YNFKEQ come from the germline V gene. The ends were cut back, 1 base at V and 4 bases at J, with 13 bases in the middle. CDR3 length equals 16 residues. CDR3 nucleotides: TGTGCCAGCAGCCAAGCAAGGGGTATCGCCACCGGGGAGCTGTTTTTT. It specifies CASSQARGIATGELFF.

The V gene is TRBV28, the J gene TRBJ2-7; D gene uncertain. CDR3 length: 14 amino acids. Trimming pared 6 bases from V and 1 base from J, leaving 13 bases between. Germline values: CDR1 MDHEN, CDR2 SYDVKM. CDR3 amino acids: CASSKPGLSYEQYF. CDR3 DNA: TGTGCCAGCAGCAAACCGGGTCTTTCCTACGAGCAGTACTTC.

The V call is TRBV19, the J call TRBJ1-5, with D tentatively TRBD1 (6 bases). Per germline, CDR1 LNHDA and CDR2 SQIVND (reference sequence). Trimming took off 3 bases at V and 7 bases at J, with 19 bases between the two ends. The CDR3 is made up of 16 amino acids. The CDR3 is CASSMASRGAHQPQHF. The CDR3 region has the DNA TGTGCCAGTAGTATGGCTAGTCGGGGGGCGCACCAGCCCCAGCATTTT.

This clone was counted a single time. The J gene is TRBJ1-3, the V gene TRBV4-3; D unresolved. The CDR3 covers 15 residues. From germline, CDR1 is LGHNA and CDR2 YSLEER. V shed 1 base and J shed 0 bases, with 7 bases lying between them. The CDR3 loop reads CASSQGEPSGNTIYF. CDR3 in DNA: TGCGCCAGCAGCCAAGGCGAACCCTCTGGAAACACCATATATTTT.

The chain has TRBV9 and TRBJ1-1, with D possibly matching TRBD1 (6 bases). CDR1 is SGDLS, CDR2 YYNGEE, per germline. The CDR3 consists of 15 residues. Trimming pared 3 bases from V and 8 bases from J, leaving 20 bases between. CDR3 protein: CASSEDSLSGGEAFF. CDR3 in DNA: TGTGCCAGCAGCGAGGACAGCCTCAGTGGGGGAGAAGCTTTCTTT.

J is TRBJ1-6 and V is TRBV30, with a tentative D call TRBD1 (5 bases). Deletions cut 3 bases from V and 4 bases from J, with 7 bases between. The CDR3 has 13 amino acids. Germline V gene data show CDR1 as GTSNPN and CDR2 as SVGIG (reference sequence). The CDR3 DNA reads as TGTGCCTGGAGCGCAGGGTATAATTCACCCCTCCACTTT. Its protein product is CAWSAGYNSPLHF.

This sequence joins TRBV5-1 and TRBJ2-7; TRBD1 matches at 10 bases. The CDR3 has 16 residues. The V gene end was trimmed by 3 bases and the J gene end by 1 base; junction bases not matched to a gene: 7. CDR1 and CDR2 from the germline V gene are SGHRS and YFSETQ. CDR3: CASSSGDRGWSYEQYF. CDR3 nucleotides: TGCGCCAGCAGCTCTGGGGACAGGGGCTGGTCCTACGAGCAGTACTTC.

This clone was detected only a few times. The genes are TRBV4-2 and TRBJ1-6; TRBD1 might be the D (6 bases). Germline V gene sequence: CDR1 LGHNA, CDR2 YNFKEQ. With 3 bases removed from V and 10 bases from J, the gap between germline ends came to 16 bases. CDR3 length: 15 residues. The DNA for the CDR3 is TGTGCCAGCAGCCATGGGGCAGGGGATTTCTCACCCCTCCACTTT. It codes for CASSHGAGDFSPLHF.

V gene TRBV12-3 or TRBV12-4 combines with J gene TRBJ1-6, with D perhaps TRBD1 (5 bases). The CDR3 is 12 residues long. V was pared by 7 bases and J by 9 bases, with 10 bases between. The chain's CDR3 is CASNGGASPLHF. The CDR3 DNA sequence: TGTGCCAGCAATGGGGGAGCTTCACCCCTCCACTTT.

The chain couples TRBV4-2 to TRBJ2-7; 7 bases agree with TRBD2. In germline, CDR1 is LGHNA, CDR2 YNFKEQ. This CDR3 region has 15 residues. V lost 2 bases to trimming and J lost 3 bases; unmatched junction nucleotides: 7. Here the CDR3 reads CASSQSASGLYEQYF. As DNA, the CDR3 is TGTGCCAGCAGCCAATCGGCTAGCGGACTCTACGAGCAGTACTTC.

This clone has a single count. The chain is built from TRBV5-4 and TRBJ2-2, with D possibly matching TRBD2 (6 bases). The CDR3 totals 17 residues. Trimming stripped 2 bases from V and 2 bases from J, with 16 bases between. Germline-derived CDR1 and CDR2 are SGHNT and YYREEE (reference sequence). The CDR3 coding sequence is TGTGCCAGCAGCTTCGGAAGGGACGGGGGAAACACCGGGGAGCTGTTTTTT. Residues: CASSFGRDGGNTGELFF. The full variable domain, completed using reference TRBV5-4 and TRBJ2-2, is ETGVTQSPTHLIKTRGQQVTLRCSSQSGHNTVSWYQQALGQGPQFIFQYYREEENGRGNFPPRFSGLQFPNYSSELNVNALELDDSALYLCASSFGRDGGNTGELFFGEGSRLTVL.

This chain connects TRBV5-4 to TRBJ1-4; D uncertain. Trimming took off 4 bases at V and 0 bases at J, with 10 bases between the two ends. The germline V gene has CDR1 SGHNT and CDR2 YYREEE (reference sequence). CDR3 size: 15 residues. The CDR3 region is CASSPAGSTNEKLFF. CDR3 in DNA: TGTGCCAGCAGCCCTGCGGGGTCAACTAATGAAAAACTGTTTTTT.